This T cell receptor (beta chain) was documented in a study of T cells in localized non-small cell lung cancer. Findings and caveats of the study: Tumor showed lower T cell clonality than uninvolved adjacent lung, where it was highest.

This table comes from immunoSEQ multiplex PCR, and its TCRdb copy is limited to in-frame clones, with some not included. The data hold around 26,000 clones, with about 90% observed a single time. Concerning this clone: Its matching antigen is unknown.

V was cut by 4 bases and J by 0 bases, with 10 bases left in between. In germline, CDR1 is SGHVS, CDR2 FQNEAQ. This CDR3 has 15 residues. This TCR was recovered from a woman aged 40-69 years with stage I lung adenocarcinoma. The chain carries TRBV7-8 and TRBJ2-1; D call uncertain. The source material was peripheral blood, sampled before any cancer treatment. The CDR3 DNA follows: TGTGCCAGCAGCTCACAGCCCGACTCCTACAATGAGCAGTTCTTC. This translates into CASSSQPDSYNEQFF.